The 9 T cell receptor beta chains below come from one sample, sequenced in a study of cytomegalovirus exposure and HLA in healthy donors. With 60 Vbeta and 13 Jbeta primers, the PCR was carried out. TCRdb keeps only in-frame clones here, not all; method: immunoSEQ multiplex PCR. The table records about 200,000 clones, less than 90% of them present only once. Material: PBMCs. The receptors derive from a woman aged 25 to 39 in good health and CMV-seronegative.

In its sample, this clone was seen once. The chain joins TRBV6-1 to TRBJ2-7; D unclear. CDR3 length: 12 residues. The V end lost 4 bases, the J end lost 0 bases, and 4 bases lay between the germline ends. Germline V CDR1 and CDR2: MNHNS, SASEGT. The CDR3 region has the DNA TGTGCCAGCAGTGCTTCCTCCTACGAGCAGTACTTC. It specifies CASSASSYEQYF.

J is TRBJ1-5 and V is TRBV19; D possibly corresponds to TRBD1 (5 bases). This CDR3 contains 15 residues. Germline CDR1 reads LNHDA; CDR2 reads SQIVND (reference sequence). V lost 4 bases and J 6 bases, leaving 16 bases between the germline ends. CDR3: CASSRGGENGQPQHF. In DNA, the CDR3 is TGTGCCAGTAGTAGGGGAGGGGAGAATGGTCAGCCCCAGCATTTT.

A word on this clone: One end of the junction does not line up with germline, which may come from a read error. The chain recombines TRBV11-2 with TRBJ2-7; 7 bases agree with TRBD2. The length of the CDR3 is 14 residues. Germline assignment: CDR1 SGHAT and CDR2 FQNNGV. The CDR3, as DNA: TGTGCCAGCAGCTTAGAGCCTAGCGGTAGAACCTCTTCCTTC. Its protein is CASSLEPSGRTSSF.

The chain combines TRBV7-9 with TRBJ2-1, with D perhaps matching TRBD1 (6 bases). There are 13 residues in the CDR3. The V gene lost 5 bases and the J gene lost 6 bases, with 11 bases spanning the gap. The germline V gene encodes CDR1 SEHNR and CDR2 FQNEAQ (reference sequence). DNA for the CDR3: TGTGCCAGCAGCCTACAAGGGGGCAATGAGCAGTTCTTC. Amino acid sequence: CASSLQGGNEQFF.

The V gene is TRBV7-9, the J gene TRBJ2-2; no clear D. V was cut by 6 bases and J by 10 bases, with 27 bases left in between. CDR3 size: 17 residues. The V gene's germline CDR1 is SEHNR and CDR2 FQNEAQ (reference sequence). CDR3 region: CASSQIVRVTRRQELFF. Here the CDR3 DNA reads TGTGCCAGCAGTCAAATCGTCCGTGTTACCCGGCGACAGGAGCTGTTTTTT.

V and J are TRBV6-1 and TRBJ2-7, with 12 bases that match TRBD2. The CDR3 loop spans 14 amino acids. Germline loops: CDR1 MNHNS, CDR2 SASEGT. V shed 6 bases, J shed 4 bases, and the junction held 4 bases outside the gene matches. CDR3 coding DNA: TGTGCCAGCAGCGAACTAGCGGGAGGATACGAGCAGTACTTC. It codes for CASSELAGGYEQYF.

This clone was picked up a small number of times. V usage is TRBV7-3 and J usage is TRBJ2-1, with 7 bases that match TRBD1. The CDR3 has 18 residues. The J segment lost 0 bases and the V segment lost 0 bases, leaving 8 bases of the junction unmatched. Per the germline V gene, CDR1 is SGHTA and CDR2 is FQGTGA. CDR3 sequence (DNA): TGTGCCAGCAGCTTAACGCCGGACAGGACGAGCTCCTACAATGAGCAGTTCTTC. This encodes CASSLTPDRTSSYNEQFF.

This clone was counted a few times. The J gene is TRBJ2-7, the V gene TRBV13, with D possibly being TRBD2 (5 bases). There are 12 residues in the CDR3. From germline, CDR1 is PRHDT and CDR2 FYEKMQ (reference sequence). V lost 5 bases and J 6 bases, leaving 11 bases between the germline ends. The DNA for the CDR3 is TGTGCCAGCAGCCTCTCGGCGGGCGAGCAGTACTTC. As protein: CASSLSAGEQYF.

The chain couples TRBV28 to TRBJ2-1, with 8 bases aligning to TRBD2. The CDR3 sequence is 16 residues long. CDR1 and CDR2 from the germline V gene are MDHEN and SYDVKM. V trimming: 1 base; J trimming: 0 bases; junction bases outside the gene matches: 2. The CDR3 region is CASSLLTSDSYNEQFF. DNA of the CDR3: TGTGCCAGCAGTTTATTGACTAGCGACTCCTACAATGAGCAGTTCTTC.